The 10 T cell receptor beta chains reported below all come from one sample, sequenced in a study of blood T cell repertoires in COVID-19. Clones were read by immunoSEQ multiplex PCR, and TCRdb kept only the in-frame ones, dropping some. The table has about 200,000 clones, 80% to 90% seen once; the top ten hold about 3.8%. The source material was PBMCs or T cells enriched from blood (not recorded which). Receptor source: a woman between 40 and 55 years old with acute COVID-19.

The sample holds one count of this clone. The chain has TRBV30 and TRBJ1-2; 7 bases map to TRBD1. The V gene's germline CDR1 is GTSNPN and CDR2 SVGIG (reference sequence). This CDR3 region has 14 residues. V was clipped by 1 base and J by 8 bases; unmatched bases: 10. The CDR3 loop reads CAWSGTGPFRGYTF. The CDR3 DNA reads TGTGCCTGGAGTGGGACAGGACCTTTTCGGGGCTACACCTTC. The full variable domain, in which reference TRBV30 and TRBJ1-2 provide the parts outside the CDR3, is SQTIHQWPATLVQPVGSPLSLECTVEGTSNPNLYWYRQAAGRGLQLLFYSVGIGQISSEVPQNLSASRPQDRQFILSSKKLLLSDSGFYLCAWSGTGPFRGYTFGSGTRLTVV.

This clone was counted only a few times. Here the CDR3 DNA reads TGTGCCACCGATACTTCGACCAACGGGGAGACCCAGTACTTC. This encodes CATDTSTNGETQYF. V usage is TRBV15 and J usage is TRBJ2-5; D not certain. V lost 8 bases and J 5 bases, leaving 18 bases between the germline ends. CDR1 is LNHNV and CDR2 is YYDKDF in the germline V gene (reference sequence). The CDR3 has 14 residues.

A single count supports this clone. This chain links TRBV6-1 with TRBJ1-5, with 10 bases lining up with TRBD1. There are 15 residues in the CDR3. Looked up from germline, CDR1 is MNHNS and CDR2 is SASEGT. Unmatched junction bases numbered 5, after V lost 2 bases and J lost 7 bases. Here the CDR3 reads CASSEPGTGEQPQHF. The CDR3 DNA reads TGTGCCAGCAGTGAACCTGGGACAGGGGAGCAGCCCCAGCATTTT.

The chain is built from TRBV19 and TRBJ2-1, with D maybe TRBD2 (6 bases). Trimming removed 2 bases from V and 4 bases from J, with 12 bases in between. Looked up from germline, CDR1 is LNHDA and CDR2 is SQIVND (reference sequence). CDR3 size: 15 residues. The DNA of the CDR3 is TGTGCCAGTAGTATAAGGGCGGGGACTTACAATGAGCAGTTCTTC. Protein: CASSIRAGTYNEQFF.

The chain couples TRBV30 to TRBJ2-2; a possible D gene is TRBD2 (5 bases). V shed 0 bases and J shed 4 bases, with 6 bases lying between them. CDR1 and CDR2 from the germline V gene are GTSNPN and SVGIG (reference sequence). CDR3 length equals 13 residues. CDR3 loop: CAWSVLGTGELFF. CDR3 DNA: TGTGCCTGGAGTGTACTAGGCACCGGGGAGCTGTTTTTT.

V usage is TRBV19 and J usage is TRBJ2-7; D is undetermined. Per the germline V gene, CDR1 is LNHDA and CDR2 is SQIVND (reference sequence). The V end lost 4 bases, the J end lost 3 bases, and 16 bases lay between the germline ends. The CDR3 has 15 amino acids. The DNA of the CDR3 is TGTGCCAGTAGTAGGGCGTATAATAACAACTACGAGCAGTACTTC. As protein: CASSRAYNNNYEQYF.

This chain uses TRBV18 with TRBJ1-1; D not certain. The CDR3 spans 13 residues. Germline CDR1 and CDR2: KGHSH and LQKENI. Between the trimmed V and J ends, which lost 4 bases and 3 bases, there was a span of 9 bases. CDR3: CASSLVGDTEAFF. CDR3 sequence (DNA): TGTGCCAGCTCACTCGTCGGGGACACTGAAGCTTTCTTT.

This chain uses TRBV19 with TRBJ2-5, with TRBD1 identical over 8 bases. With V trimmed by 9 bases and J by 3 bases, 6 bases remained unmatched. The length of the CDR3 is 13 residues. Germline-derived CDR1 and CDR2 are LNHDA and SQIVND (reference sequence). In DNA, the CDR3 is TGTGCCAGCCTGGACAGGGTGAAAGAGACCCAGTACTTC. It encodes CASLDRVKETQYF.

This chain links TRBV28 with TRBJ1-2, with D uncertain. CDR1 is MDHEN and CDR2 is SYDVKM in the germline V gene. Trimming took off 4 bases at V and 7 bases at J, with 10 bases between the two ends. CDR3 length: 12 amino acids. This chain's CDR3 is CASSSPGSGYTF. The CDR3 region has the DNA TGTGCCAGCAGTTCCCCGGGGAGTGGCTACACCTTC.

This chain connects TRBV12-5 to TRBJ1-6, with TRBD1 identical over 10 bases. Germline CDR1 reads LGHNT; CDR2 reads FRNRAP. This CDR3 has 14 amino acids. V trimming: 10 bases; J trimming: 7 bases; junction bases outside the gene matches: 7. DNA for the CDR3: TGTGCTACGGCCCGGGACAGGGGAAATTCACCCCTCCACTTT. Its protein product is CATARDRGNSPLHF. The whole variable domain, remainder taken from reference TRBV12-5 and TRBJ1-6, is DARVTQTPRHKVTEMGQEVTMRCQPILGHNTVFWYRQTMMQGLELLAYFRNRAPLDDSGMPKDRFSAEMPDATLATLKIQPSEPRDSAVYFCATARDRGNSPLHFGNGTRLTVT.